This TCR beta chain comes out of a study of blood T cell repertoires in COVID-19. Looking at the study overall: Samples came from the United States, Italy and Spain, spanning acute and convalescent COVID-19. Nucleic acid was either cDNA or gDNA, and it came from T cells, B-cell-depleted T cells, or PBMCs.

J was trimmed by 2 bases and V by 1 base; bases with no gene match: 3. The length of the CDR3 is 15 residues. Germline V gene sequence: CDR1 SGHAT, CDR2 FQDESV (reference sequence). Per the original data handling: Amplification of reference gene primers provided the estimated nucleated cell counts. Sequenced by immunoSEQ multiplex PCR; TCRdb stores in-frame clones only, minus some. That table is the source of V, J and clone size, and D and trimming were worked out from the DNA. The sample includes over 100,000 clones, roughly 81% of them seen just once. Sequenced material: peripheral blood. This sequence joins TRBV11-1 and TRBJ2-7; the match to TRBD2 covers 9 bases. This sequence originates from a man aged 35-49 years with acute or convalescent COVID-19. DNA for the CDR3: TGTGCCAGCAGCTTAGGCAGCGGGGGGACCTACGAGCAGTACTTC. Translated: CASSLGSGGTYEQYF.